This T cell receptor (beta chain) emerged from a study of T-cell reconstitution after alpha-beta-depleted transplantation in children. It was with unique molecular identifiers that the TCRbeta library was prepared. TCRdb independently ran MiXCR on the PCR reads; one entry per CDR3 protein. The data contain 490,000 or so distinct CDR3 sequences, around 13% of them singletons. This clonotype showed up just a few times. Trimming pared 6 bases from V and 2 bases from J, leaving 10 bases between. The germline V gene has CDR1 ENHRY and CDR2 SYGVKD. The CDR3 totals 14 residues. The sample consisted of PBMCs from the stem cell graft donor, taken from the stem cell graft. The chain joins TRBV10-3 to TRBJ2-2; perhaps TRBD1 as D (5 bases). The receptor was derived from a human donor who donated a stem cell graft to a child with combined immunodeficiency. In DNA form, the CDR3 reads TGTGCCATCAGGAATGACAGTAACACCGGGGAGCTGTTTTTT. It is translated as CAIRNDSNTGELFF.